Presented here are 22 T cell receptor beta chains from one specimen sequenced in a study of cytomegalovirus exposure and HLA in healthy donors. PCR employed 60 Vbeta and 13 Jbeta primers. Generated by immunoSEQ multiplex PCR, the TCRdb table keeps only in-frame clones and is missing some. The sample has about 200,000 clones; roughly 82% are singletons. The sample taken for sequencing was PBMCs. The receptor source for this set is a man aged 35 to 55 in good health and CMV-seropositive.

This chain connects TRBV6-5 to TRBJ1-1; a weak D match, TRBD1 (6 bases). The V and J ends lost 0 bases and 2 bases respectively, with 13 bases between them. Germline-derived CDR1 and CDR2 are MNHEY and SVGAGI. This CDR3 contains 16 residues. CDR3 nucleotides: TGTGCCAGCAGTTACTCTAGGGGGGGGTTTAACACTGAAGCTTTCTTT. Amino acids: CASSYSRGGFNTEAFF.

This chain uses TRBV6-4 with TRBJ2-5; 7 bases map to TRBD1. The CDR3 covers 14 residues. J was trimmed by 4 bases and V by 7 bases; bases with no gene match: 9. The germline gives CDR1 MRHNA, CDR2 SNTAGT. This chain's CDR3 is CASTRDRNRETQYF. Here the CDR3 DNA reads TGTGCCAGCACCCGGGACAGAAATAGAGAGACCCAGTACTTC.

The J gene is TRBJ2-5, the V gene TRBV23-1; TRBD2 agrees at 11 bases. TRBV23-1 is filed as an ORF, its function uncertain. V was clipped by 7 bases and J by 0 bases; unmatched bases: 7. The CDR3 length is 16 residues. The CDR3 loop is CASKGLAEPYQETQYF. The CDR3 region has the DNA TGCGCCAGCAAGGGACTAGCGGAGCCGTACCAAGAGACCCAGTACTTC.

V usage is TRBV15 and J usage is TRBJ1-5; 8 nucleotides align to TRBD1. Germline V gene data show CDR1 as LNHNV and CDR2 as YYDKDF (reference sequence). After removal of 1 base from V and 0 bases from J, the junction contained 5 bases not matched to a gene. The CDR3 is 17 residues long. CDR3 sequence reads: CATSRGQGSGSNQPQHF. For the CDR3, the DNA is TGTGCCACCAGCAGAGGACAGGGGTCGGGTAGCAATCAGCCCCAGCATTTT. Based on the CDR3 plus reference TRBV15 and TRBJ1-5, the full variable domain is DAMVIQNPRYQVTQFGKPVTLSCSQTLNHNVMYWYQQKSSQAPKLLFHYYDKDFNNEADTPDNFQSRRPNTSFCFLDIRSPGLGDTAMYLCATSRGQGSGSNQPQHFGDGTRLSIL.

This clone has just a few counts. J is TRBJ2-5 and V is TRBV7-3; D uncertain. The CDR3 sequence is 13 residues long. Trimming left V 0 bases short and J 1 base short, with 3 bases between. In germline, CDR1 is SGHTA, CDR2 FQGTGA. For the CDR3, the DNA is TGTGCCAGCAGCTTAACCCGCCAAGAGACCCAGTACTTC. Amino acid sequence: CASSLTRQETQYF.

V is TRBV7-6 and J is TRBJ2-2; maybe TRBD2 (5 bases). CDR3 length: 14 residues. The V end was cut by 1 base, the J end by 5 bases, with 8 bases between. Germline V gene data show CDR1 as SGHVS and CDR2 as FNYEAQ. The CDR3 region has the DNA TGTGCCAGCAGCTTAGTCCGGGGAACCGGGGAGCTGTTTTTT. This codes for CASSLVRGTGELFF. Using reference TRBV7-6 and TRBJ2-2 for the parts outside the CDR3, the full variable domain is GAGVSQSPRYKVTKRGQDVALRCDPISGHVSLYWYRQALGQGPEFLTYFNYEAQQDKSGLPNDRFSAERPEGSISTLTIQRTEQRDSAMYRCASSLVRGTGELFFGEGSRLTVL.

This clone was detected once. The chain joins TRBV19 to TRBJ1-2; TRBD1 aligns across 10 bases. The CDR3 totals 15 residues. Germline V CDR1 and CDR2: LNHDA, SQIVND (reference sequence). V trimming: 2 bases; J trimming: 4 bases; junction bases outside the gene matches: 4. DNA for the CDR3: TGTGCCAGTAGTATATCGACAGGGGGCAGCTATGGCTACACCTTC. Translation: CASSISTGGSYGYTF.

This chain links TRBV27 with TRBJ2-1, with D possibly matching TRBD2 (6 bases). The CDR3 covers 12 residues. The V gene lost 8 bases and the J gene lost 7 bases, with 12 bases spanning the gap. From germline, CDR1 is MNHEY and CDR2 SMNVEV (reference sequence). CDR3 sequence: CASGGGENEQFF. CDR3 DNA: TGTGCCAGCGGTGGCGGGGAGAATGAGCAGTTCTTC.

The chain combines TRBV5-4 with TRBJ1-2; D remains unclear. Germline loops: CDR1 SGHNT, CDR2 YYREEE (reference sequence). The CDR3 has 13 residues. Trimming cost V 2 bases and J 8 bases, with 13 bases left between them. The CDR3 reads CASSFDLDSGYTF. In nucleotides, the CDR3 is TGTGCCAGCAGCTTCGACCTAGATAGCGGCTACACCTTC.

This chain joins TRBV6-5 and TRBJ1-2; 7 bases are shared with TRBD1. Germline assignment: CDR1 MNHEY and CDR2 SVGAGI. The CDR3 loop spans 14 amino acids. J lost 4 bases, V lost 10 bases, and 12 bases had no gene match. The CDR3 protein is CANKKSGTVYGYTF. The CDR3 coding sequence is TGTGCCAACAAAAAGTCCGGGACAGTCTATGGCTACACCTTC.

The rearrangement joins TRBV7-9 to TRBJ2-5, with 8 bases that match TRBD1. In germline, CDR1 is SEHNR, CDR2 FQNEAQ (reference sequence). The length of the CDR3 is 15 residues. The junction had 5 bases not matched to a gene; V was cut back by 4 bases and J by 1 base. As DNA, the CDR3 is TGTGCCAGCAGCTCAGGGGGCGGAACCCAAGAGACCCAGTACTTC. Amino acids: CASSSGGGTQETQYF.

The chain links TRBV25-1 to TRBJ1-2, with a weak D call TRBD1 (6 bases). The length of the CDR3 is 15 residues. In germline, CDR1 is MGHDK, CDR2 SYGVNS. The V and J ends lost 7 bases and 8 bases respectively, with 23 bases between them. The CDR3 sequence: CASNPAEGDMEGYTF. The CDR3, as DNA: TGTGCCAGCAACCCCGCTGAGGGGGACATGGAAGGCTACACCTTC.

The chain employs TRBV13 and TRBJ1-6, with a possible D match to TRBD1 (5 bases). The CDR3 has 15 amino acids. The ends were cut back, 0 bases at V and 10 bases at J, with 13 bases in the middle. Germline V gives CDR1 PRHDT, CDR2 FYEKMQ (reference sequence). The CDR3 DNA reads as TGTGCCAGCAGCTTAGGAGCGGGGCCAGGATCACCCCTCCACTTT. It translates to CASSLGAGPGSPLHF.

V is TRBV19 and J is TRBJ1-3; TRBD1 is a possible D gene (6 bases). Trimming removed 7 bases at V and 3 bases at J, with 19 bases between. CDR1 and CDR2 (germline): LNHDA, SQIVND (reference sequence). There are 16 residues in the CDR3. This chain's CDR3 is CASTRTATHIGNTIYF. The DNA of the CDR3 is TGTGCCAGTACAAGGACAGCAACCCACATTGGAAACACCATATATTTT.

V gene TRBV6-6 combines with J gene TRBJ2-2, with D unresolved. V lost 8 bases, J lost 3 bases, and 7 bases lay in between. The CDR3 runs to 12 residues. The germline V gene encodes CDR1 MNHNY and CDR2 SVGAGI (reference sequence). CDR3 in amino acids: CASLLYTGELFF. CDR3 sequence (DNA): TGTGCCAGCCTACTCTACACCGGGGAGCTGTTTTTT.

The chain employs TRBV19 and TRBJ2-7; 10 bases match TRBD2. The germline V gene encodes CDR1 LNHDA and CDR2 SQIVND (reference sequence). The J segment lost 5 bases and the V segment lost 8 bases, leaving 12 bases of the junction unmatched. The CDR3 is 15 amino acids. The CDR3 loop is CASGPSGSPVHEQYF. CDR3 DNA sequence: TGTGCCAGTGGACCTAGCGGGAGTCCGGTCCACGAGCAGTACTTC. Supplemented by reference TRBV19 and TRBJ2-7, the full variable domain reads DGGITQSPKYLFRKEGQNVTLSCEQNLNHDAMYWYRQDPGQGLRLIYYSQIVNDFQKGDIAEGYSVSREKKESFPLTVTSAQKNPTAFYLCASGPSGSPVHEQYFGPGTRLTVT.

This clone has only one observation. The rearrangement links TRBV5-1 to TRBJ2-5; D is unresolved. The V end lost 0 bases, the J end lost 8 bases, and 20 bases lay between the germline ends. The germline V gene has CDR1 SGHRS and CDR2 YFSETQ. CDR3 size: 16 residues. Written as DNA, the CDR3 is TGCGCCAGCAGCTTGGAAGGCCGGGTGTCAACGCCTACCCAGTACTTC. Its translation is CASSLEGRVSTPTQYF.

The chain has TRBV11-3 and TRBJ2-1; 10 nucleotides line up with TRBD2. The length of the CDR3 is 16 residues. J lost 8 bases, V lost 1 base, and 8 bases had no gene match. Germline lookup yields CDR1 SGHNT and CDR2 YENEEA. CDR3 sequence: CASSLGTGLAIDEQFF. For the CDR3, the DNA is TGTGCCAGCAGCTTAGGCACGGGACTAGCGATAGATGAGCAGTTCTTC.

In its sample, this clone was seen a few times. CDR3 in amino acids: CASSRGDSSSYEQYF. The CDR3 region has the DNA TGCGCCAGCAGCCGTGGGGACAGCTCTTCCTACGAGCAGTACTTC. The chain has TRBV4-1 and TRBJ2-7; 7 bases are shared with TRBD1. This CDR3 has 15 residues. Germline loops: CDR1 MGHRA, CDR2 YSYEKL. V was clipped by 4 bases and J by 1 base; unmatched bases: 7.

The rearrangement joins TRBV2 to TRBJ2-1; 11 bases match TRBD2. This CDR3 spans 15 amino acids. The junction had 9 bases not matched to a gene; V was cut back by 7 bases and J by 7 bases. CDR1 and CDR2 from the germline V gene are SNHLY and FYNNEI. The chain's CDR3 is CASTLLAGGSNEQFF. In DNA form, the CDR3 reads TGTGCCAGCACCCTCCTAGCGGGAGGAAGTAATGAGCAGTTCTTC.

The J gene is TRBJ2-7, the V gene TRBV6-5; 8 bases match TRBD1. This CDR3 has 15 residues. The germline gives CDR1 MNHEY, CDR2 SVGAGI. V was clipped by 2 bases and J by 1 base; unmatched bases: 4. DNA of the CDR3: TGTGCCAGCAGTTACACCAACAGGGGGTCCTACGAGCAGTACTTC. Amino acid sequence: CASSYTNRGSYEQYF.

V gene TRBV15 combines with J gene TRBJ2-2; weak D call: TRBD1 (6 bases). Trimming removed 10 bases from V and 0 bases from J, with 9 bases in between. This CDR3 region has 13 residues. Germline lookup yields CDR1 LNHNV and CDR2 YYDKDF (reference sequence). The CDR3 protein is CAITGPNTGELFF. In DNA, the CDR3 is TGTGCCATAACAGGGCCGAACACCGGGGAGCTGTTTTTT.